The rows below give T cell receptor beta chains drawn from one sample of a study of T cells in Graves' hyperthyroidism and ophthalmopathy. A single record per CDR3 protein comes from TCRdb applying MiXCR to the multiplex PCR reads. The top ten clones hold around a fifth of a sample with 550,000 to 700,000 distinct CDR3 sequences, 40% to 55% of them seen once. Material for sequencing was peripheral blood or thyroid tissue (not recorded which). These receptors originate from an adult woman with Graves' disease, either hyperthyroidism or ophthalmopathy (not recorded which). Both conserved end residues are trimmed from each CDR3.

v_call: TRBV5-1
j_call: TRBJ1-1
cdr3_aa: ASSRGAQLLRPEAF

v_call: TRBV29-1
j_call: TRBJ1-2
cdr3_aa: SVGETGLYGYT

v_call: TRBV20-1
j_call: TRBJ1-2
cdr3_aa: SARSWNYGYT

v_call: TRBV11-2
j_call: TRBJ2-5
cdr3_aa: ASSSASGTSQETQY

v_call: TRBV7-8
j_call: TRBJ1-1
cdr3_aa: ASSLGPRGMNTEAF

v_call: TRBV6-6
j_call: TRBJ2-7
cdr3_aa: ASSRQRGQGLYEQY

v_call: TRBV19
j_call: TRBJ1-6
cdr3_aa: ASSTNSSPLH

v_call: TRBV13
j_call: TRBJ2-7
cdr3_aa: ASSLARQHYEQY

v_call: TRBV2
j_call: TRBJ2-1
cdr3_aa: AREASGLWQF

v_call: TRBV5-1
j_call: TRBJ2-2
cdr3_aa: ASSFSLSGLFGELF

v_call: TRBV10-3
j_call: TRBJ1-5
cdr3_aa: ASRTPGVGQPQH

v_call: TRBV5-1
j_call: TRBJ1-3
cdr3_aa: ASRREPGNTIY

v_call: TRBV12-3/TRBV12-4
j_call: TRBJ1-5
cdr3_aa: ASGTGDQPQH

v_call: TRBV28
j_call: TRBJ1-3
cdr3_aa: ASSSPTGGGSNTIY

v_call: TRBV7-8
j_call: TRBJ1-5
cdr3_aa: ASSFRFNQPQH

v_call: TRBV10-3
j_call: TRBJ2-5
cdr3_aa: AISELLAEETQY

v_call: TRBV6-1
j_call: TRBJ2-7
cdr3_aa: ASIRPGLSYEQY

v_call: TRBV13
j_call: TRBJ2-5
cdr3_aa: ASTGSVGQETQY

v_call: TRBV2
j_call: TRBJ1-6
cdr3_aa: ASRWDSTDSPLH

v_call: TRBV10-2
j_call: TRBJ1-1
cdr3_aa: ASRPEWTTEAF

v_call: TRBV19
j_call: TRBJ2-5
cdr3_aa: ASSLLPGQQETQY

v_call: TRBV7-9
j_call: TRBJ2-5
cdr3_aa: ASSPVGKETQY

v_call: TRBV10-2
j_call: TRBJ1-1
cdr3_aa: ATRGTEAF

v_call: TRBV11-2
j_call: TRBJ2-2
cdr3_aa: ASSLWADTNTGELF

v_call: TRBV20-1
j_call: TRBJ1-2
cdr3_aa: SDTDNSYT

v_call: TRBV7-9
j_call: TRBJ2-7
cdr3_aa: ASSLEVGGPLYEQY

v_call: TRBV19
j_call: TRBJ2-5
cdr3_aa: ASSIGGAETQY

v_call: TRBV2
j_call: TRBJ1-2
cdr3_aa: ASTAQGAGYT

v_call: TRBV20-1
j_call: TRBJ1-5
cdr3_aa: SARGTGSQPQH

v_call: TRBV7-9
j_call: TRBJ2-7
cdr3_aa: ASSLESSGLSEQY

v_call: TRBV11-2
j_call: TRBJ2-7
cdr3_aa: ASSLAGAHYEQY

v_call: TRBV5-1
j_call: TRBJ1-1
cdr3_aa: ASSLGPQNTEAF

v_call: TRBV29-1
j_call: TRBJ1-1
cdr3_aa: SSLQGLNTEAF

v_call: TRBV10-1
j_call: TRBJ1-5
cdr3_aa: ASSADRDQETQH

v_call: TRBV14
j_call: TRBJ1-1
cdr3_aa: ASSQDWGMNTEAF

v_call: TRBV20-1
j_call: TRBJ1-5
cdr3_aa: SATRQGGIDQPQH

v_call: TRBV2
j_call: TRBJ2-2
cdr3_aa: ASSDQGRTSGRATGELF

v_call: TRBV28
j_call: TRBJ1-5
cdr3_aa: ASSIQGGGNQPQH

v_call: TRBV10-3
j_call: TRBJ2-2
cdr3_aa: AISEIQGVSGELF

v_call: TRBV9
j_call: TRBJ1-2
cdr3_aa: ASRRGVGGYT

v_call: TRBV3-1
j_call: TRBJ2-7
cdr3_aa: ASSQTPGRGPTSYEQY

v_call: TRBV27
j_call: TRBJ2-5
cdr3_aa: ASSLDFQETQY

v_call: TRBV7-9
j_call: TRBJ2-7
cdr3_aa: ASSFTSAPPYEQY

v_call: TRBV7-9
j_call: TRBJ1-6
cdr3_aa: ASSPSNGAYNSPLH

v_call: TRBV20-1
j_call: TRBJ1-5
cdr3_aa: SAEGGQSLGAAQH

v_call: TRBV7-6
j_call: TRBJ2-7
cdr3_aa: ASSSIPRDSYEQY

v_call: TRBV28
j_call: TRBJ2-7
cdr3_aa: ASSFGSWDSPYEQY

v_call: TRBV9
j_call: TRBJ1-1
cdr3_aa: APDRFGGNTEAF

v_call: TRBV7-9
j_call: TRBJ1-4
cdr3_aa: ASSSTRSGANEKLF

v_call: TRBV14
j_call: TRBJ1-4
cdr3_aa: ASSQRLEDLWGEKLF

v_call: TRBV24-1
j_call: TRBJ2-2
cdr3_aa: ATSDLPFRTGEDTGELF

v_call: TRBV27
j_call: TRBJ1-6
cdr3_aa: ASSLEVQGDSPLH

v_call: TRBV19
j_call: TRBJ1-2
cdr3_aa: ASKGGQGNLLPYGYT

v_call: TRBV2
j_call: TRBJ1-5
cdr3_aa: ASSGGEVQPQH

v_call: TRBV29-1
j_call: TRBJ1-4
cdr3_aa: SVLRTPNEKLF

v_call: TRBV5-1
j_call: TRBJ2-2
cdr3_aa: ASSLIRGTGELF